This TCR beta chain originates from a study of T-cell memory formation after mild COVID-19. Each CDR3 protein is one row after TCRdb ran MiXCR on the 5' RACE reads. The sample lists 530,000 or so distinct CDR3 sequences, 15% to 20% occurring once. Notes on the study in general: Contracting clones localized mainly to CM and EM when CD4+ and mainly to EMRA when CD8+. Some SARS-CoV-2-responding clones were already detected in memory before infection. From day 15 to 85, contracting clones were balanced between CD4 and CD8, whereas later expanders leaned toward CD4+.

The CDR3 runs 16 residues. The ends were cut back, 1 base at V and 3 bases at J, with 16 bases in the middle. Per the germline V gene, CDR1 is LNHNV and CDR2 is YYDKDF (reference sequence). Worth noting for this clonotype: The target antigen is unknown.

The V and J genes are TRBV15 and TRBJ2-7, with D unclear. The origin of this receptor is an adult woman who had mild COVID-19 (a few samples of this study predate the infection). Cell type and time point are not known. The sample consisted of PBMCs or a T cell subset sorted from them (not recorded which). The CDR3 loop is CATSRVGRLGNYEQYF. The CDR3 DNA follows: TGTGCCACCAGCAGAGTTGGTAGGTTGGGGAACTACGAGCAGTACTTC.